This entry lists 5 T cell receptor beta chains sequenced from one sample in a study of monozygotic twins with inflammatory bowel disease. After re-calling the 5' RACE reads, TCRdb lists one entry per CDR3 protein, DNA absent. This sample's clone table lists 70,000 to 95,000 distinct CDR3 sequences. The sequenced material came from blood. Source of these receptors: a human donor with ulcerative colitis or Crohn's disease, or a healthy co-twin of an affected twin (not recorded which).

The J gene is TRBJ1-1, the V gene TRBV5-1. This CDR3 is built from 11 residues. From germline, CDR1 is SGHRS and CDR2 YFSETQ. CDR3: CASRENTEAFF.

The genes are TRBV7-6 and TRBJ2-3; TCRdb picks TRBD1, but there is no DNA to check that call. Germline V gives CDR1 SGHVS, CDR2 FNYEAQ. The CDR3 contains 14 residues. Here the CDR3 reads CASSLTRPGDTQYF.

The rearrangement uses TRBV10-3 and TRBJ2-3; there is no DNA to check the TCRdb D call of TRBD2. The CDR3 consists of 18 residues. Germline loops: CDR1 ENHRY, CDR2 SYGVKD. CDR3 sequence: CAISETTSGGTGTDTQYF.

This chain links TRBV20-1 with TRBJ1-1. This CDR3 region has 14 residues. Germline lookup yields CDR1 DFQATT and CDR2 SNEGSKA (reference sequence). The CDR3 loop reads CSARSGNMNTEAFF.

The V and J genes are TRBV7-8 and TRBJ2-6; TCRdb's D gene call, TRBD1, goes unchecked for lack of DNA. The germline V gene has CDR1 SGHVS and CDR2 FQNEAQ. This CDR3 spans 17 amino acids. The CDR3 region is CASSSQGAHSGANVLTF.